The T cell receptor (beta chain) under discussion was sequenced for a study of T cells in Graves' hyperthyroidism and ophthalmopathy. In this sample, this clonotype turned up a few times. Antigen specificity is unknown. Findings and limits, study-wide: Blood also showed most of the thyroid clonotypes that were expanded above 0.001.

Using RNA transcripts as the source, TCR beta CDR3 regions were amplified. A set of HTBI primers served as the primers for a first-round RT-PCR of the TCR CDR3. TCRdb recomputed calls from the multiplex PCR reads with MiXCR, one row per CDR3 protein. The table lists roughly 99,000 distinct CDR3 sequences, about 15% of them singletons, with about 42% in the top ten. CDR3 length equals 18 residues. J lost 3 bases, V lost 7 bases, and 14 bases had no gene match. The germline gives CDR1 MNHNS, CDR2 SASEGT. J is TRBJ2-1 and V is TRBV6-1, with 11 positions matching TRBD2. The receptor was isolated from a woman between 45 and 60 years old with Graves' hyperthyroidism. The sample comprised blood. The DNA of the CDR3 is TGTGCCAGCACCCCATTAATGGGACTAGCGGATATCTACAATGAGCAGTTCTTC. Residues: CASTPLMGLADIYNEQFF.